What follows are 11 T cell receptor beta chains derived from one specimen sequenced in a study of shared clonotypes between healthy human individuals. Repertoires were generated with immunoSEQ multiplex PCR, while TCRdb's copy carries only in-frame clones and drops some. The sample has fewer than 600,000 clones; just over 75% are singletons. Sequencing input: PBMCs. The receptor source for this set is a woman in her forties in good health. Some clones in this sample may be carry-over from other donors' samples.

This sequence joins TRBV5-1 and TRBJ2-5, with a tentative D call TRBD2 (5 bases). Per the germline V gene, CDR1 is SGHRS and CDR2 is YFSETQ. Trimming took off 1 base at V and 5 bases at J, with 12 bases between the two ends. The CDR3 covers 14 residues. CDR3 sequence (DNA): TGCGCCAGCAGCTTGATCCCGGGCGGGGAGACCCAGTACTTC. Residues: CASSLIPGGETQYF.

The chain employs TRBV28 and TRBJ1-1; D unresolved. The CDR3 covers 15 residues. V dropped 6 bases and J dropped 2 bases, with 16 bases sitting between them. Germline V CDR1 and CDR2: MDHEN, SYDVKM. CDR3 DNA sequence: TGTGCCAGCAGGCCTCGGGGTTGGGGAAACACTGAAGCTTTCTTT. Its translation: CASRPRGWGNTEAFF.

This chain uses TRBV27 with TRBJ1-1, with no clear D. Trimming left V 3 bases short and J 11 bases short, with 16 bases between. Per germline, CDR1 MNHEY and CDR2 SMNVEV (reference sequence). The CDR3 runs to 13 residues. The CDR3 region has the DNA TGTGCCAGCAGTTTCACAGAAGACACGGCGGCTTTCTTT. Residues: CASSFTEDTAAFF.

The rearrangement links TRBV28 to TRBJ1-2, with 8 bases that match TRBD1. This CDR3 region has 13 residues. Germline CDR1 reads MDHEN; CDR2 reads SYDVKM. V shed 2 bases, J shed 7 bases, and the junction held 3 bases outside the gene matches. The CDR3 DNA sequence: TGTGCCAGCAGTTTAGGACAGGGTGGTGGCTACACCTTC. It encodes CASSLGQGGGYTF.

The chain uses TRBV7-9 and TRBJ2-5; the D is unclear. Judging by the DNA end, TRBJ2-7 fits better; the J call may be wrong. This CDR3 has 14 amino acids. In germline, CDR1 is SEHNR, CDR2 FQNEAQ (reference sequence). The CDR3 loop is CASSLPTATYEQYF. DNA of the CDR3: TGTGCCAGCAGCTTACCGACGGCCACCTACGAGCAGTACTTC.

As to this clone: At one end, the junction sequence differs from germline, possibly due to a read error. This chain links TRBV4-2 with TRBJ2-3; 12 nucleotides align to TRBD2. Germline-derived CDR1 and CDR2 are LGHNA and YNFKEQ. CDR3 length: 17 amino acids. In DNA form, the CDR3 reads TGTGCTAGCAGCCACCCGACTAGCGGGAGCCCCTCAGATACGCAGTATTTT. This codes for CASSHPTSGSPSDTQYF.

The V and J genes are TRBV7-2 and TRBJ2-3; 10 bases agree with TRBD2. Germline trimming cut 0 bases from V and 4 bases from J; bases unmatched to any gene: 4. The CDR3 has 16 residues. From germline, CDR1 is SGHTA and CDR2 FQGNSA. The chain's CDR3 is CASSLAASGSPDTQYF. CDR3 bases: TGTGCCAGCAGCTTAGCGGCTAGCGGGAGCCCAGATACGCAGTATTTT.

V and J are TRBV11-3 and TRBJ2-5, with 8 nucleotides matching TRBD2. Looked up from germline, CDR1 is SGHNT and CDR2 is YENEEA. The J segment lost 0 bases and the V segment lost 3 bases, leaving 12 bases of the junction unmatched. The CDR3 spans 18 residues. The CDR3 region is CASSFFCWSGGNQETQYF. CDR3 in DNA: TGTGCCAGCAGCTTTTTCTGTTGGTCGGGAGGGAACCAAGAGACCCAGTACTTC.

The chain carries TRBV11-2 and TRBJ1-2, with 8 bases fitting TRBD1. From germline, CDR1 is SGHAT and CDR2 FQNNGV. Germline trimming cut 5 bases from V and 1 base from J; bases unmatched to any gene: 9. CDR3 size: 16 residues. The CDR3 DNA sequence: TGTGCCAGCAGCCCTAGGAACGGACAGGGTAACTATGGCTACACCTTC. It yields the protein CASSPRNGQGNYGYTF. Variable domain in full (rest from reference TRBV11-2 and TRBJ1-2): EAGVAQSPRYKIIEKRQSVAFWCNPISGHATLYWYQQILGQGPKLLIQFQNNGVVDDSQLPKDRFSAERLKGVDSTLKIQPAKLEDSAVYLCASSPRNGQGNYGYTFGSGTRLTVV.

This clone has only one observation. The genes are TRBV7-6 and TRBJ2-5; tentatively, D is TRBD2 (6 bases). The germline V gene encodes CDR1 SGHVS and CDR2 FNYEAQ. V was clipped by 0 bases and J by 8 bases, with 13 bases between them. The CDR3 loop spans 14 amino acids. The DNA for the CDR3 is TGTGCCAGCAGCTTAGCCCGACTAGTAGACACCCAGTACTTC. Protein product: CASSLARLVDTQYF. Drawing the rest from reference TRBV7-6 and TRBJ2-5, the complete variable domain is GAGVSQSPRYKVTKRGQDVALRCDPISGHVSLYWYRQALGQGPEFLTYFNYEAQQDKSGLPNDRFSAERPEGSISTLTIQRTEQRDSAMYRCASSLARLVDTQYFGPGTRLLVL.

The chain carries TRBV30 and TRBJ2-5; D remains ambiguous. There are 12 residues in the CDR3. Germline values: CDR1 GTSNPN, CDR2 SVGIG (reference sequence). Trimming took 0 bases from V and 7 from J, leaving 9 bases between them. CDR3 nucleotides: TGTGCCTGGAGTGTACATTGGGGGACCCAGTACTTC. As protein: CAWSVHWGTQYF. Using reference TRBV30 and TRBJ2-5 for the parts outside the CDR3, the full variable domain is SQTIHQWPATLVQPVGSPLSLECTVEGTSNPNLYWYRQAAGRGLQLLFYSVGIGQISSEVPQNLSASRPQDRQFILSSKKLLLSDSGFYLCAWSVHWGTQYFGPGTRLLVL.